Each of the 17 T cell receptor beta chains below was sequenced from the same sample in a study of blood T cell repertoires in COVID-19. Assay used: immunoSEQ multiplex PCR; TCRdb lists only in-frame clones, some missing. Altogether about 110,000 clones are present, approximately 90% being singletons, with the ten largest covering around 4.8%. The sample consisted of peripheral blood. The receptors were gathered from a human donor in a cohort sampled during active COVID-19.

J is TRBJ1-1 and V is TRBV19; TRBD1 matches 8 bases. Germline assignment: CDR1 LNHDA and CDR2 SQIVND (reference sequence). This CDR3 comprises 14 residues. Unmatched junction bases numbered 6, after V lost 5 bases and J lost 4 bases. The DNA of the CDR3 is TGTGCCAGTAGTCCGGACAGGGTACCCACTGAAGCTTTCTTT. Translation gives CASSPDRVPTEAFF.

The V gene is TRBV30, the J gene TRBJ1-2, with 12 positions matching TRBD1. CDR1 and CDR2 (germline): GTSNPN, SVGIG (reference sequence). The V and J ends lost 2 bases and 4 bases, in that order; junction bases with no gene match: 5. CDR3 length equals 15 residues. CDR3 region: CAWSPGTGGFYGYTF. In DNA form, the CDR3 reads TGTGCCTGGAGTCCCGGGACAGGGGGCTTCTATGGCTACACCTTC.

This chain uses TRBV5-4 with TRBJ1-1; 8 bases agree with TRBD1. This CDR3 comprises 17 residues. V gave up 0 bases and J gave up 0 bases; unmatched junction bases: 7. The germline V gene encodes CDR1 SGHNT and CDR2 YYREEE (reference sequence). The CDR3 loop is CASSLGGGTGLNTEAFF. Here the CDR3 DNA reads TGTGCCAGCAGCTTGGGTGGAGGGACAGGACTGAACACTGAAGCTTTCTTT.

The V call is TRBV3-1 (or the pseudogene TRBV3-2), the J call TRBJ1-6, with TRBD1 identical over 7 bases. Germline CDR1 and CDR2: LGHDT and YNNKEL (reference sequence). Trimming removed 8 bases from V and 3 bases from J; junction bases left unmatched: 16. The CDR3 covers 18 residues. In DNA, the CDR3 is TGTGCCAGCTTGAATTTGGGGACAGTATACTTCTATAATTCACCCCTCCACTTT. This translates into CASLNLGTVYFYNSPLHF.

The rearrangement joins TRBV24-1 to TRBJ2-2; 9 positions match TRBD1. Looked up from germline, CDR1 is KGHDR and CDR2 is SFDVKD. With 5 bases clipped from V and 1 base from J, the junction kept 7 bases outside the gene matches. The CDR3 has 17 amino acids. The CDR3 nucleotides read TGTGCCACCAGTGGCCGACCGGGACAGGGGAACACCGGGGAGCTGTTTTTT. Translation: CATSGRPGQGNTGELFF.

This clone was seen a handful of times. The chain links TRBV6-6 to TRBJ2-2; TRBD1 matches 9 bases. This CDR3 has 16 amino acids. CDR1 MNHNY and CDR2 SVGAGI come from the germline V gene (reference sequence). Trimming cost V 4 bases and J 5 bases; bases outside gene matches: 8. CDR3 protein: CASSSPGQGITGELFF. The DNA of the CDR3 is TGTGCCAGCAGTTCACCGGGACAGGGAATTACCGGGGAGCTGTTTTTT.

The chain carries TRBV4-1 and TRBJ2-3; the match to TRBD1 covers 7 bases. After removal of 0 bases from V and 0 bases from J, the junction contained 3 bases not matched to a gene. Germline V CDR1 and CDR2: MGHRA, YSYEKL. This CDR3 is built from 16 residues. The CDR3 sequence is CASSQERGPSTDTQYF. The CDR3 DNA reads TGCGCCAGCAGCCAAGAGAGGGGGCCAAGCACAGATACGCAGTATTTT.

The CDR3 here is CASSKDGTERSGNTIYF. The CDR3 coding sequence is TGTGCCAGCAGCAAAGACGGGACAGAGCGATCTGGAAACACCATATATTTT. V and J are TRBV21-1 and TRBJ1-3; the table assigns TRBD1, which was not confirmed against the DNA. TRBV21-1 is tagged as a pseudogene. The CDR3 runs 17 residues.

The rearrangement joins TRBV28 to TRBJ1-1; D call uncertain. Deletions cut 5 bases from V and 7 bases from J, with 20 bases between. Germline lookup yields CDR1 MDHEN and CDR2 SYDVKM. The CDR3 spans 15 residues. CDR3 in DNA: TGTGCCAGCAGTCTTCCGAGAGGTGTGACGAGTGAAGCTTTCTTT. This codes for CASSLPRGVTSEAFF.

The chain uses TRBV9 and TRBJ2-1; 8 nucleotides match TRBD2. From germline, CDR1 is SGDLS and CDR2 YYNGEE. J gave up 2 bases and V 1 base, and 5 bases lay outside the gene matches. The CDR3 runs 16 residues. DNA for the CDR3: TGTGCCAGCAGCGTAACGACTAGCGTGACCTACAATGAGCAGTTCTTC. Translation: CASSVTTSVTYNEQFF.

The CDR3 protein is CASSPLASSYEQYF. DNA for the CDR3: TGTGCCAGCTCACCCTTAGCTAGCTCCTACGAGCAGTACTTC. The chain is built from TRBV18 and TRBJ2-7; D is unclear. This CDR3 is 14 amino acids long. CDR1 and CDR2 (germline): KGHSH, LQKENI. V was cut by 3 bases and J by 0 bases, with 9 bases left in between.

The V gene is TRBV10-2, the J gene TRBJ2-1, with 12 bases aligning to TRBD2. Germline V gene lookup returns CDR1 WSHSY and CDR2 SAAADI. The CDR3 contains 14 residues. J lost 5 bases, V lost 5 bases, and 1 base had no gene match. The DNA for the CDR3 is TGCGCCAGCAGTCTAGCGGGAGGGGACAATGAGCAGTTCTTC. Its translation: CASSLAGGDNEQFF.

The chain links TRBV15 to TRBJ1-3; weak D call: TRBD1 (6 bases). Trimming stripped 7 bases from V and 0 bases from J, with 13 bases between. This CDR3 spans 15 amino acids. Germline V gene data show CDR1 as LNHNV and CDR2 as YYDKDF (reference sequence). The CDR3 is CATTAGGHSGNTIYF. The CDR3 nucleotides are TGTGCCACCACCGCGGGGGGCCACTCTGGAAACACCATATATTTT.

This clone was seen a single time. The chain is built from TRBV27 and TRBJ2-1; 8 bases are a match to TRBD2. There are 18 residues in the CDR3. Germline loops: CDR1 MNHEY, CDR2 SMNVEV (reference sequence). Losses at the gene ends were 9 bases for V and 5 bases for J; bases not matched to a gene: 21. The CDR3 here is CARRPPPSPGGAHNEQFF. The CDR3, as DNA: TGTGCCAGAAGACCACCACCAAGCCCCGGGGGGGCCCACAATGAGCAGTTCTTC.

This clone has just one count. The J gene is TRBJ2-2, the V gene TRBV18, with 9 bases aligning to TRBD1. Per germline, CDR1 KGHSH and CDR2 LQKENI. Trimming took 5 bases from V and 6 from J; bases not matched to a gene: 10. CDR3 length: 16 residues. This CDR3 is CASSSGQGSVSGELFF. The CDR3 bases are TGTGCCAGCTCATCCGGACAGGGGAGCGTGTCCGGGGAGCTGTTTTTT. The full variable domain, with the rest looked up from reference TRBV18 and TRBJ2-2, is NAGVMQNPRHLVRRRGQEARLRCSPMKGHSHVYWYRQLPEEGLKFMVYLQKENIIDESGMPKERFSAEFPKEGPSILRIQQVVRGDSAAYFCASSSGQGSVSGELFFGEGSRLTVL.

V usage is TRBV5-1 and J usage is TRBJ2-2; D call uncertain. V was trimmed by 2 bases and J by 2 bases, leaving 13 bases between them. Germline V gene sequence: CDR1 SGHRS, CDR2 YFSETQ. CDR3 length equals 16 residues. The CDR3 spells CASSFEVPPNTGELFF. The CDR3, as DNA: TGCGCCAGCAGCTTTGAGGTCCCCCCAAACACCGGGGAGCTGTTTTTT.

The rearrangement uses TRBV11-2 and TRBJ1-2; no firm D call. This CDR3 comprises 14 residues. Per the germline V gene, CDR1 is SGHAT and CDR2 is FQNNGV. Trimming took off 5 bases at V and 0 bases at J, with 10 bases between the two ends. The CDR3 sequence: CASSPRRANYGYTF. For the CDR3, the DNA is TGTGCCAGCAGCCCCAGGCGAGCTAACTATGGCTACACCTTC.